A selection of T cell receptor beta chains follows, all from one sample in a study of shared clonotypes between healthy human individuals. Assay: immunoSEQ multiplex PCR; the TCRdb copy retains only in-frame clones and omits some. The sample records about 600,000 clones, 97% being singletons. Sequencing was carried out using naive CD4+ T cells sorted from blood. Source of these receptors: a woman between 25 and 40 years old in good health. Both conserved end residues are part of each CDR3.

j_gene: TRBJ2-2
v_gene: TRBV28
CDR3aa: CASWTLGQRLPSNTGELFF

j_gene: TRBJ2-1
v_gene: TRBV7-9
CDR3aa: CASSPLAGGPNEQFF

j_gene: TRBJ2-7
v_gene: TRBV5-4
CDR3aa: CASSLASRSSYEQYF

j_gene: TRBJ2-1
v_gene: TRBV29-1
CDR3aa: CSVSSGSPYEQFF

j_gene: TRBJ2-6
v_gene: TRBV5-4
CDR3aa: CASSGGQGVTSGANVLTF

j_gene: TRBJ1-5
v_gene: TRBV10-1
CDR3aa: CASSSSPNQPQHF

j_gene: TRBJ2-5
v_gene: TRBV5-4
CDR3aa: CASSLAQQETQYF

j_gene: TRBJ2-2
v_gene: TRBV19
CDR3aa: CASSVGQGNTGELFF

j_gene: TRBJ2-2
v_gene: TRBV19
CDR3aa: CASSIASGRANTGELFF

j_gene: TRBJ1-3
v_gene: TRBV19
CDR3aa: CASSIGQPGNTIYF

j_gene: TRBJ2-7
v_gene: TRBV15
CDR3aa: CATSRDRSANAYEQYF

j_gene: TRBJ2-7
v_gene: TRBV7-3
CDR3aa: CASSLGSYEQYF

j_gene: TRBJ2-4
v_gene: TRBV9
CDR3aa: CASSAENIQYF

j_gene: TRBJ2-3
v_gene: TRBV5-1
CDR3aa: CASSLGGRSDTDTQYF

j_gene: TRBJ1-5
v_gene: TRBV28
CDR3aa: CASSLGQPQHF

j_gene: TRBJ2-5
v_gene: TRBV9
CDR3aa: CASSPQVVVRETQYF

j_gene: TRBJ2-3
v_gene: TRBV5-7
CDR3aa: CASSPWTERYNTDTQYF

j_gene: TRBJ2-2
v_gene: TRBV29-1
CDR3aa: CSVEGLADGVDTGELFF

j_gene: TRBJ1-4
v_gene: TRBV5-1
CDR3aa: CASSLTGSVDEKLFF

j_gene: TRBJ1-1
v_gene: TRBV11-2
CDR3aa: CASSLLGIKTGDNTEAFF

j_gene: TRBJ2-5
v_gene: TRBV7-6
CDR3aa: CASSSQETQYF

j_gene: TRBJ1-1
v_gene: TRBV9
CDR3aa: CASSAQTGSNPITEAFF

j_gene: TRBJ1-5
v_gene: TRBV2
CDR3aa: CASSALTGNQPQHF

j_gene: TRBJ2-1
v_gene: TRBV4-3
CDR3aa: CASSQDLGLYNEQFF

j_gene: TRBJ2-3
v_gene: TRBV7-3
CDR3aa: CASSLRRTDTQYF

j_gene: TRBJ1-5
v_gene: TRBV19
CDR3aa: CASSTQGPEEPQHF

j_gene: TRBJ2-7
v_gene: TRBV6-5
CDR3aa: CASSYEGLAGSYEQYF

j_gene: TRBJ2-1
v_gene: TRBV28
CDR3aa: CASSRQSPSYNEQFF

j_gene: TRBJ1-5
v_gene: TRBV19
CDR3aa: CASSMINQPQHF

j_gene: TRBJ2-3
v_gene: TRBV5-6
CDR3aa: CASSYTGTSVATQYF

j_gene: TRBJ2-2
v_gene: TRBV11-3
CDR3aa: CASSLRGSGKAGGELFF

j_gene: TRBJ2-7
v_gene: TRBV27
CDR3aa: CASRRVEDHYEQYF

j_gene: TRBJ2-7
v_gene: TRBV27
CDR3aa: CASRDLYEQYF

j_gene: TRBJ1-3
v_gene: TRBV7-8
CDR3aa: CASSLSDGNTIYF

j_gene: TRBJ1-2
v_gene: TRBV27
CDR3aa: CASMGKVGYGYTF

j_gene: TRBJ2-3
v_gene: TRBV5-4
CDR3aa: CASSLAISDTQYF

j_gene: TRBJ2-1
v_gene: TRBV7-3
CDR3aa: CASSSSVKPYNEQFF

j_gene: TRBJ2-5
v_gene: TRBV7-9
CDR3aa: CATHLLRETQYF

j_gene: TRBJ2-4
v_gene: TRBV21-1
CDR3aa: CASSKAAGQENIQYF

j_gene: TRBJ1-3
v_gene: TRBV14
CDR3aa: CASSRQTVLSGNTIYF

j_gene: TRBJ2-6
v_gene: TRBV7-9
CDR3aa: CASSRQGVTGANVLTF

j_gene: TRBJ1-3
v_gene: TRBV14
CDR3aa: CASSPTSFGRSSGNTIYF

j_gene: TRBJ2-7
v_gene: TRBV4-2
CDR3aa: CASSQALKDEQYF

j_gene: TRBJ2-5
v_gene: TRBV15
CDR3aa: CATSRQSGRGETQYF

j_gene: TRBJ2-3
v_gene: TRBV5-1
CDR3aa: CASSLGTGVQTDTQYF

j_gene: TRBJ2-4
v_gene: TRBV9
CDR3aa: CASSVVGQGNIQYF

j_gene: TRBJ2-3
v_gene: TRBV30
CDR3aa: CAWSARLGTDTQYF

j_gene: TRBJ2-7
v_gene: TRBV28
CDR3aa: CATCNGAPPEQYF

j_gene: TRBJ2-1
v_gene: TRBV5-6
CDR3aa: CASSFSWTINEQFF

j_gene: TRBJ2-4
v_gene: TRBV4-1
CDR3aa: CASSLQSTPFLAKNIQYF

j_gene: .
v_gene: TRBV29-1
CDR3aa: CSAQGDILYEQYF

j_gene: TRBJ1-2
v_gene: TRBV30
CDR3aa: CAWSVPANYGYTF

j_gene: TRBJ1-1
v_gene: TRBV19
CDR3aa: CASSPVGLPLLFEAFF

j_gene: TRBJ2-1
v_gene: TRBV19
CDR3aa: CASSMAQGQPTEQFF

j_gene: TRBJ1-6
v_gene: TRBV27
CDR3aa: CASNLRTNVGPLHF

j_gene: TRBJ1-2
v_gene: TRBV18
CDR3aa: CASSPPLGVGYTF

j_gene: .
v_gene: TRBV19
CDR3aa: CASTQGSLAGAVDVYEQYF

j_gene: TRBJ2-3
v_gene: TRBV27
CDR3aa: CASTFSRSTDTQYF

j_gene: TRBJ2-7
v_gene: TRBV18
CDR3aa: CASSPIQGAVGYEQYF